This note documents a single T cell receptor beta chain sequence. An end of the junction differs from the germline gene, which may be a read error. This entry is derived from a study of blood T cells in healthy people across ages. A second 7 to 11 cycle PCR used barcoded and J-beta primers. TCRdb ran MiXCR on the 5' RACE reads and lists one entry per CDR3 protein. The table lists 1,100,000 or so distinct CDR3 sequences, 45% of them singletons. In germline, CDR1 is DFQATT, CDR2 SNEGSKA (reference sequence). The CDR3 totals 14 residues. The clonotype was recovered from a woman aged 60-70 years in good health. Input material: blood. V and J are TRBV20-1 and TRBJ2-7; maybe TRBD1 (6 bases). CDR3 region: CGAMIQGESYEQYF. The CDR3 nucleotides read TGCGGTGCTATGATACAGGGTGAATCCTACGAGCAGTACTTC.